Following are 30 T cell receptor beta chains from one sample sequenced in a study of T cell responses to AZD1222 COVID-19 vaccine. Generated by immunoSEQ multiplex PCR, the TCRdb table keeps only in-frame clones and is missing some. The sample shows 150,000 or so clones, roughly 90% of them seen only once. Sample: peripheral blood, taken 28 days after the second AZD1222 dose. These receptors were obtained from an adult who received the AZD1222 COVID-19 vaccine.

The rearrangement joins TRBV27 to TRBJ2-1; 10 nucleotides line up with TRBD2. V trimming: 6 bases; J trimming: 0 bases; junction bases outside the gene matches: 8. The CDR3 is 17 amino acids. Looked up from germline, CDR1 is MNHEY and CDR2 is SMNVEV (reference sequence). The CDR3: CASRSLAGDSSYNEQFF. CDR3 sequence (DNA): TGTGCCAGCAGAAGCCTAGCGGGAGACAGCTCCTACAATGAGCAGTTCTTC.

The chain has TRBV21-1 and TRBJ1-1; the table's TRBD1 call for D was not verified on the DNA. TRBV21-1 is an annotated pseudogene. This CDR3 spans 16 amino acids. The CDR3 loop is CASSKRPGTENPEAFF. The CDR3 bases are TGTGCCAGCAGCAAAAGGCCCGGGACAGAAAACCCTGAAGCTTTCTTT.

The chain combines TRBV27 with TRBJ1-1; the D gene is possibly TRBD1 (5 bases). Germline V gives CDR1 MNHEY, CDR2 SMNVEV (reference sequence). Trimming removed 8 bases at V and 7 bases at J, with 11 bases between. The CDR3 consists of 11 residues. CDR3 sequence: CASLRGFEAFF. In DNA, the CDR3 is TGTGCCAGCCTGAGGGGCTTTGAAGCTTTCTTT.

The J gene is TRBJ2-7, the V gene TRBV28, with a possible D match to TRBD1 (5 bases). The CDR3 contains 15 residues. The germline CDR1 and CDR2 sequences are MDHEN and SYDVKM. V lost 2 bases, J lost 4 bases, and 15 bases lay in between. The CDR3: CASSLIGVGLYEQYF. The CDR3, as DNA: TGTGCCAGCAGTTTAATAGGGGTGGGGCTTTACGAGCAGTACTTC.

DNA for the CDR3: TGTGCCAGCAGCAAAGGTTCTAGACTAGCGGGACTGAAGACCCAGTACTTC. Protein product: CASSKGSRLAGLKTQYF. This sequence joins TRBV21-1 and TRBJ2-5; the table names TRBD2, a call not compared with the DNA. TRBV21-1 counts as a pseudogene. This CDR3 has 17 amino acids.

The count of this clone is one. The CDR3 sequence is CASSHTPREDTIYF. In DNA, the CDR3 is TGTGCCAGCAGCCACACCCCTCGAGAGGACACCATATATTTT. The chain joins TRBV9 to TRBJ1-3; D is unclear. Germline assignment: CDR1 SGDLS and CDR2 YYNGEE. The CDR3 runs 14 residues. Trimming cost V 4 bases and J 8 bases, with 16 bases left between them.

The rearrangement links TRBV11-2 to TRBJ1-1, with no clear D. The CDR3 runs 14 residues. The V gene's germline CDR1 is SGHAT and CDR2 FQNNGV. V shed 2 bases and J shed 3 bases, with 10 bases lying between them. The CDR3 reads CASSLIEGDTEAFF. The CDR3, as DNA: TGTGCCAGCAGCTTAATAGAGGGTGACACTGAAGCTTTCTTT.

J is TRBJ2-1 and V is TRBV5-4; D is possibly TRBD2 (5 bases). Germline values: CDR1 SGHNT, CDR2 YYREEE (reference sequence). The ends were cut back, 5 bases at V and 0 bases at J, with 12 bases in the middle. The CDR3 runs 15 residues. The CDR3 reads CASSTDWSSYNEQFF. The DNA for the CDR3 is TGTGCCAGCAGTACGGACTGGAGCTCCTACAATGAGCAGTTCTTC. The full variable domain, completed using reference TRBV5-4 and TRBJ2-1, is ETGVTQSPTHLIKTRGQQVTLRCSSQSGHNTVSWYQQALGQGPQFIFQYYREEENGRGNFPPRFSGLQFPNYSSELNVNALELDDSALYLCASSTDWSSYNEQFFGPGTRLTVL.

The rearrangement uses TRBV5-1 and TRBJ2-2, with 8 bases fitting TRBD2. This CDR3 region has 16 residues. The germline gives CDR1 SGHRS, CDR2 YFSETQ. Unmatched junction bases numbered 4, after V lost 0 bases and J lost 3 bases. CDR3 residues: CASSLGTSGYTGELFF. The CDR3, as DNA: TGCGCCAGCAGCTTGGGAACTAGCGGCTACACCGGGGAGCTGTTTTTT.

The chain couples TRBV19 to TRBJ2-6; D is undetermined. Trimming took 5 bases from V and 0 from J, leaving 17 bases between them. CDR1 and CDR2 from the germline V gene are LNHDA and SQIVND (reference sequence). This CDR3 is built from 18 residues. This CDR3 is CASSLFRGAPSGANVLTF. CDR3 bases: TGTGCCAGTAGTTTGTTTCGCGGCGCCCCCTCTGGGGCCAACGTCCTGACTTTC.

This clone has a handful of counts. This rearrangement joins TRBV2 to TRBJ2-1; perhaps TRBD2 as D (6 bases). The CDR3 runs 11 residues. Looked up from germline, CDR1 is SNHLY and CDR2 is FYNNEI. The germline V and J ends were trimmed by 6 bases and 10 bases, with 10 bases remaining between them. CDR3 residues: CASRFTSEQFF. As DNA, the CDR3 is TGTGCCAGCAGGTTTACTAGCGAGCAGTTCTTC.

The CDR3 spells CASSFAGLAADTQYF. CDR3 nucleotides: TGTGCCAGCAGCTTCGCGGGACTAGCCGCTGATACGCAGTATTTT. J is TRBJ2-3 and V is TRBV7-9; TRBD2 matches at 9 bases. J gave up 6 bases and V 3 bases, and 7 bases lay outside the gene matches. Germline CDR1 and CDR2: SEHNR and FQNEAQ (reference sequence). The CDR3 loop spans 15 amino acids.

The genes are TRBV19 and TRBJ1-5; D gene uncertain. V was pared by 7 bases and J by 4 bases, with 8 bases between. This CDR3 is built from 12 residues. Germline V gene sequence: CDR1 LNHDA, CDR2 SQIVND (reference sequence). The CDR3 DNA follows: TGTGCCAGTACGGGTGGTAATCAGCCCCAGCATTTT. Translated: CASTGGNQPQHF.

This chain connects TRBV6-1 to TRBJ2-7, with 12 bases matching TRBD2. The CDR3 covers 15 residues. V was clipped by 2 bases and J by 7 bases; unmatched bases: 6. From germline, CDR1 is MNHNS and CDR2 SASEGT. The CDR3 coding sequence is TGTGCCAGCAGTGAACTAGCGGGAGGGCCGCAGGAGCAGTACTTC. Its translation is CASSELAGGPQEQYF.

V is TRBV5-1 and J is TRBJ2-3; D may be TRBD1 or TRBD2 (5 bases each). This CDR3 spans 16 amino acids. V was pared by 2 bases and J by 2 bases, with 15 bases between. CDR1 and CDR2 (germline): SGHRS, YFSETQ. This chain's CDR3 is CASSLHSGANTDTQYF. As DNA, the CDR3 is TGCGCCAGCAGCTTACACTCCGGGGCAAACACAGATACGCAGTATTTT.

Here the CDR3 reads CASSSRTGGYTF. DNA of the CDR3: TGTGCCAGCTCATCGCGGACGGGAGGCTACACCTTC. The rearrangement links TRBV18 to TRBJ1-2, with unresolved D. The V end lost 5 bases, the J end lost 8 bases, and 12 bases lay between the germline ends. The germline V gene encodes CDR1 KGHSH and CDR2 LQKENI. This CDR3 spans 12 amino acids.

The J gene is TRBJ2-1, the V gene TRBV7-9, with D uncertain. The V gene lost 5 bases and the J gene lost 0 bases, with 8 bases spanning the gap. Germline-derived CDR1 and CDR2 are SEHNR and FQNEAQ (reference sequence). This CDR3 has 14 residues. CDR3 residues: CASSQLVSYNEQFF. The CDR3 DNA follows: TGTGCCAGCAGCCAACTGGTCTCCTACAATGAGCAGTTCTTC. The variable domain in full, completed from reference TRBV7-9 and TRBJ2-1, reads DTGVSQNPRHKITKRGQNVTFRCDPISEHNRLYWYRQTLGQGPEFLTYFQNEAQLEKSRLLSDRFSAERPKGSFSTLEIQRTEQGDSAMYLCASSQLVSYNEQFFGPGTRLTVL.

This clone has only one observation. This chain connects TRBV11-2 to TRBJ1-6; possible D gene TRBD1, 6 bases. The CDR3 runs to 17 residues. V dropped 4 bases and J dropped 7 bases, with 20 bases sitting between them. CDR1 is SGHAT and CDR2 is FQNNGV in the germline V gene. The CDR3 nucleotides read TGTGCCAGCAGCTCGGGGGATCGGCAGGGGAGGAATTCACCCCTCCACTTT. It is translated as CASSSGDRQGRNSPLHF.

About this clone: Germline and junction disagree at one end, which may indicate a read error. V usage is TRBV10-3 and J usage is TRBJ1-2; no clear D. The V gene's germline CDR1 is ENHRY and CDR2 SYGVKD. The CDR3 is 11 residues long. The CDR3 loop reads CAISDSGRRAF. The DNA of the CDR3 is TGTGCCATCAGTGACTCAGGACGTCGCGCCTTC.

The chain carries TRBV28 and TRBJ1-2; D might be TRBD1 (5 bases). The germline V and J ends were trimmed by 7 bases and 8 bases, with 20 bases remaining between them. The CDR3 totals 14 residues. Per the germline V gene, CDR1 is MDHEN and CDR2 is SYDVKM. For the CDR3, the DNA is TGTGCCAGCAAGGTGGGGGAGGGACTCCGGGGCTACACCTTC. This translates into CASKVGEGLRGYTF.

The chain links TRBV6-1 to TRBJ2-7; 12 bases fit TRBD2. The CDR3 covers 16 residues. The V segment lost 3 bases and the J segment 3 bases; nucleotides outside the gene matches: 6. In germline, CDR1 is MNHNS, CDR2 SASEGT. Here the CDR3 DNA reads TGTGCCAGCAGTGACGTACGGACTAGCGGGATCTACGAGCAGTACTTC. As protein: CASSDVRTSGIYEQYF.

This clone was seen only a few times. The chain joins TRBV19 to TRBJ1-5; D remains unclear. The germline CDR1 and CDR2 sequences are LNHDA and SQIVND (reference sequence). Trimming left V 7 bases short and J 5 bases short, with 15 bases between. This CDR3 has 14 amino acids. The CDR3 sequence is CASTPGKGHQPQHF. The CDR3 bases are TGTGCCAGTACTCCCGGGAAGGGCCATCAGCCCCAGCATTTT.

V and J are TRBV7-8 and TRBJ2-6, with 10 nucleotides matching TRBD1. The CDR3 spans 19 residues. From germline, CDR1 is SGHVS and CDR2 FQNEAQ. V was pared by 6 bases and J by 2 bases, with 13 bases of the junction left unmatched. CDR3 loop: CASRPTPGTGVAGANVLTF. In nucleotides, the CDR3 is TGTGCCAGCAGGCCTACTCCCGGGACAGGGGTAGCTGGGGCCAACGTCCTGACTTTC.

This chain links TRBV15 with TRBJ2-5, with D perhaps TRBD2 (6 bases). Germline V gene data show CDR1 as LNHNV and CDR2 as YYDKDF (reference sequence). Between the trimmed V and J ends, which lost 4 bases and 5 bases, there was a span of 17 bases. The CDR3 runs to 15 residues. This CDR3 is CATSIGPARGETQYF. CDR3 sequence (DNA): TGTGCCACCAGCATAGGACCCGCCCGGGGGGAGACCCAGTACTTC.

The table lists this clone with a count of one. The chain carries TRBV6-1 and TRBJ1-1; D call uncertain. The CDR3 contains 13 residues. V was cut by 2 bases and J by 4 bases, with 8 bases left in between. The germline CDR1 and CDR2 sequences are MNHNS and SASEGT. This CDR3 is CASSEQSGTEAFF. CDR3 nucleotides: TGTGCCAGCAGTGAACAGTCGGGCACTGAAGCTTTCTTT.

V gene TRBV29-1 combines with J gene TRBJ1-2, with TRBD1 as a possible D gene (5 bases). The germline V gene encodes CDR1 SQVTM and CDR2 ANQGSEA. Trimming took off 4 bases at V and 4 bases at J, with 10 bases between the two ends. The CDR3 totals 12 residues. CDR3 sequence reads: CSVAGTVYGYTF. DNA for the CDR3: TGCAGCGTTGCCGGGACGGTCTATGGCTACACCTTC.

The chain couples TRBV7-9 to TRBJ1-2; possibly TRBD1 for D (6 bases). The ends were cut back, 1 base at V and 0 bases at J, with 9 bases in the middle. Germline CDR1 reads SEHNR; CDR2 reads FQNEAQ (reference sequence). The CDR3 is made up of 15 amino acids. DNA of the CDR3: TGTGCCAGCAGCTTAGGACAGGTGGCTAACTATGGCTACACCTTC. Its translation is CASSLGQVANYGYTF.

The chain links TRBV2 to TRBJ2-3; D is unclear. This CDR3 contains 15 residues. Deletions cut 5 bases from V and 6 bases from J, with 18 bases between. CDR1 is SNHLY, CDR2 FYNNEI, per germline. The CDR3 reads CASSLLDLPGDTQYF. As DNA, the CDR3 is TGTGCCAGCAGTTTGCTAGACCTCCCTGGGGATACGCAGTATTTT.

The count of this clone is one. The J gene is TRBJ1-5, the V gene TRBV28; D might be TRBD1 (5 bases). V lost 5 bases and J 0 bases, leaving 14 bases between the germline ends. In germline, CDR1 is MDHEN, CDR2 SYDVKM. The CDR3 spans 16 residues. In nucleotides, the CDR3 is TGTGCCAGCAGTCCCGGGGGACGAGATAGCAATCAGCCCCAGCATTTT. Translation: CASSPGGRDSNQPQHF. The complete variable domain, with remaining parts taken from reference TRBV28 and TRBJ1-5, reads DVKVTQSSRYLVKRTGEKVFLECVQDMDHENMFWYRQDPGLGLRLIYFSYDVKMKEKGDIPEGYSVSREKKERFSLILESASTNQTSMYLCASSPGGRDSNQPQHFGDGTRLSIL.

This clone was seen a single time. The chain carries TRBV5-4 and TRBJ1-2, with D possibly being TRBD1 (5 bases). Germline-derived CDR1 and CDR2 are SGHNT and YYREEE (reference sequence). The length of the CDR3 is 16 residues. V was cut by 5 bases and J by 4 bases, with 21 bases left in between. CDR3 sequence reads: CASSPNPGLRSYGYTF. In DNA form, the CDR3 reads TGTGCCAGCAGTCCTAATCCGGGACTGAGGAGCTATGGCTACACCTTC.